A selection of T cell receptor beta chains follows, all from one sample in a study of cytomegalovirus exposure and HLA in healthy donors. TCRdb keeps only in-frame clones here, not all; method: immunoSEQ multiplex PCR. The sample contains about 110,000 clones, roughly 87% of which appear only once. Sequencing was done on a sample of PBMCs. The receptor source for this set is a man in his thirties or forties in good health and CMV-seropositive. Both conserved end residues are trimmed from each CDR3.

j_gene | v_gene | CDR3aa
TRBJ2-1 | TRBV7-3 | ASSSGTDGLYANEQF
TRBJ2-2 | TRBV5-1 | ASQPASGGHSGELF
TRBJ2-7 | TRBV19 | ASSMMTTPHEQY
TRBJ2-3 | TRBV2 | ASSETDGADTQY
TRBJ2-1 | TRBV6-4 | ASSADGGGGFYNEQF
TRBJ2-1 | TRBV6-5 | ASSPVTDYNEQF
TRBJ2-3 | TRBV29-1 | SAKAGSYRDTQY
TRBJ2-7 | TRBV6-6 | ASSYDTGGVYEQY
TRBJ2-5 | TRBV7-9 | ASSPPSRETQY
TRBJ2-2 | TRBV5-1 | ASSLLGGTNTGELF
TRBJ1-2 | TRBV7-8 | ASSSRAGNGYT
TRBJ1-2 | TRBV7-9 | SSSLVGGGASYGYT
TRBJ1-6 | TRBV5-1 | ASSLTGTGSSPLH
TRBJ2-1 | TRBV21-1 | ASSKRTSGGLKEQF
TRBJ2-5 | TRBV11-3 | ASSLVRTGGEETQY
TRBJ2-3 | TRBV9 | ASSVERKDTQY